This T cell receptor (beta chain) was obtained from a study of blood T cell repertoires in COVID-19. Overall study: Researchers got acute and convalescent COVID-19 samples from the United States, Italy and Spain.

CDR1 and CDR2 from the germline V gene are SEHNR and FQNEAQ (reference sequence). Unmatched junction bases numbered 5, after V lost 3 bases and J lost 6 bases. CDR3 length: 14 amino acids. The method was immunoSEQ multiplex PCR; TCRdb's version includes in-frame clones alone and lacks a portion of them. The repertoire consists of approximately 390,000 clones, with 85% to 90% occurring once and the leading ten covering about 7%. V is TRBV7-9 and J is TRBJ1-1; the match to TRBD1 covers 9 bases. The TCR was taken from a man aged 18 to 29 with active or convalescent COVID-19. Sequencing was carried out using peripheral blood. CDR3 loop: CASSFRDRDAEAFF. CDR3 sequence (DNA): TGTGCCAGCAGCTTCCGGGACAGGGATGCTGAAGCTTTCTTT.